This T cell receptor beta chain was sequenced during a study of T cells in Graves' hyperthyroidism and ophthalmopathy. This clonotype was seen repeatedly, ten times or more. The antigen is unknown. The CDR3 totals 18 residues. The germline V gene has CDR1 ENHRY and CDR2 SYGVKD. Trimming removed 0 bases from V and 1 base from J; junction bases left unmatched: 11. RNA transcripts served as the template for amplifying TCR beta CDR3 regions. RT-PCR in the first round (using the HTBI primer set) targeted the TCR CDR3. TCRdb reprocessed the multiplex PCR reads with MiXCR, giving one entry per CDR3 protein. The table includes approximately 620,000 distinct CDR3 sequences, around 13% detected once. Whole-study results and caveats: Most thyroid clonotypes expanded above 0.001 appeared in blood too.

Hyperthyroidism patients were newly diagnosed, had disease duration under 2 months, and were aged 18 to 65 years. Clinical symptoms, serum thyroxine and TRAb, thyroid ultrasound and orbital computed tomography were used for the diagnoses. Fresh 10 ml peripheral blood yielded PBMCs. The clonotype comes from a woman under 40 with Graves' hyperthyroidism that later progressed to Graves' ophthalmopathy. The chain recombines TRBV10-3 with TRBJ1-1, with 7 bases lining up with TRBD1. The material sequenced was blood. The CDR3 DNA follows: TGTGCCATCAGTGAGTCGAGAACACCGGGACAGACGAACACTGAAGCTTTCTTT. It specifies CAISESRTPGQTNTEAFF.